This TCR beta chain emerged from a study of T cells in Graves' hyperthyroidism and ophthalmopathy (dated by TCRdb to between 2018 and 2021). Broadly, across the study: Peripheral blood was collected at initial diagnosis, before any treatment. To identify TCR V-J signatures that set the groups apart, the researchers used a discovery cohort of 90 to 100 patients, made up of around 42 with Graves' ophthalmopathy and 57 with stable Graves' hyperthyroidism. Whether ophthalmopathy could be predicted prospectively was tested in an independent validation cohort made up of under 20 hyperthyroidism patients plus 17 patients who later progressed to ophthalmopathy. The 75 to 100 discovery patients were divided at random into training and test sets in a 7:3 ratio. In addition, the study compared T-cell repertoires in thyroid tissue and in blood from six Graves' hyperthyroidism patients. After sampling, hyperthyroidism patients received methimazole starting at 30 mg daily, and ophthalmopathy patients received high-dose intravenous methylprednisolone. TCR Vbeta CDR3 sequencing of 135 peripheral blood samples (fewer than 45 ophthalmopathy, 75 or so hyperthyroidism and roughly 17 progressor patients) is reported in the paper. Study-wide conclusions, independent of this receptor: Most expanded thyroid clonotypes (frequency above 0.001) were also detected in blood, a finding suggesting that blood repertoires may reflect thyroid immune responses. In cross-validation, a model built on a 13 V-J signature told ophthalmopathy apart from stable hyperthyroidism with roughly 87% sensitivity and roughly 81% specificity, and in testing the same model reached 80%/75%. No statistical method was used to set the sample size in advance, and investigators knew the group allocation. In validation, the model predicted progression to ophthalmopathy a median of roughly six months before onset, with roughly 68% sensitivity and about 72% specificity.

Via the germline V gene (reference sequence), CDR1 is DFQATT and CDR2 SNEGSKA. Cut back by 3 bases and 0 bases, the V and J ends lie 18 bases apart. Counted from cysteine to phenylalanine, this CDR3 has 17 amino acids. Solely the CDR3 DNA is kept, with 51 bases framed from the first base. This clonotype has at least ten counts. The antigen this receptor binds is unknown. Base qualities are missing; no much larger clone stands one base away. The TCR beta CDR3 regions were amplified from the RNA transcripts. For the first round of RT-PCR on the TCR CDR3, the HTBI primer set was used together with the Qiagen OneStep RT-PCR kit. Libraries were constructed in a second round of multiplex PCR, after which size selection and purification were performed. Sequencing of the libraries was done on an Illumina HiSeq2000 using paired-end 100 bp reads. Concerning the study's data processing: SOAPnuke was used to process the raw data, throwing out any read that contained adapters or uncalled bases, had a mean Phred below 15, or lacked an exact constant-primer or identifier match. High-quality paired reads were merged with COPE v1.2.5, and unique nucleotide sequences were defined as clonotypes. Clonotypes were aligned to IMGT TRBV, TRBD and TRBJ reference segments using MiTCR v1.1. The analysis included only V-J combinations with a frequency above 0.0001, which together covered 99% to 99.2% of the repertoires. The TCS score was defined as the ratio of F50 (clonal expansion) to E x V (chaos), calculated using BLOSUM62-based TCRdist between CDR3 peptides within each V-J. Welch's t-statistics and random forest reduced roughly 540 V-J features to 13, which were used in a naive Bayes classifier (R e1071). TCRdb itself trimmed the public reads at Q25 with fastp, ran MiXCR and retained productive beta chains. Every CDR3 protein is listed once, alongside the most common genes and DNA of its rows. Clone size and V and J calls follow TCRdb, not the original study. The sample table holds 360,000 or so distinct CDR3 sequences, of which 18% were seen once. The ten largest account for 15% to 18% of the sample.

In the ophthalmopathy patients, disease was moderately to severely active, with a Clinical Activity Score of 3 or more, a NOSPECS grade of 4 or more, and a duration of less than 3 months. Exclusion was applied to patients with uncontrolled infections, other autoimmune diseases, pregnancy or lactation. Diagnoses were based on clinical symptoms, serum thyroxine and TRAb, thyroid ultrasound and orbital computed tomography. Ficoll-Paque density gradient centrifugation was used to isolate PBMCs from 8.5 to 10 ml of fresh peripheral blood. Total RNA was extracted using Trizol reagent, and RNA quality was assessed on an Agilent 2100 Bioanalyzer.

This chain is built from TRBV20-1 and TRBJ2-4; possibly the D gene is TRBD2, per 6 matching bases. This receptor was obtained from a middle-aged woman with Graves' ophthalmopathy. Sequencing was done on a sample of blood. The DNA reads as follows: TGCAGTGCTAGTCAAACGTTGAGCGGGCTAGCCAAAAACATTCAGTACTTC. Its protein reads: CSASQTLSGLAKNIQYF.